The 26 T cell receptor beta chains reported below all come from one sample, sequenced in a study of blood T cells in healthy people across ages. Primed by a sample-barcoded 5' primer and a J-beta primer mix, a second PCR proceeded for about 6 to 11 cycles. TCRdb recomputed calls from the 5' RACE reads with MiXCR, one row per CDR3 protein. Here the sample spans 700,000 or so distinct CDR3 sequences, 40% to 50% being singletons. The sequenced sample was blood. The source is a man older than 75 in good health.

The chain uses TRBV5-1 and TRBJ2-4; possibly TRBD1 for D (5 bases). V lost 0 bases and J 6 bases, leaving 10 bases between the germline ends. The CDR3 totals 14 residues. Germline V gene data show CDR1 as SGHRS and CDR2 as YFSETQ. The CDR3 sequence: CASSLVSQGNIQYF. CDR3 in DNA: TGCGCCAGCAGCTTGGTATCGCAGGGAAACATTCAGTACTTC. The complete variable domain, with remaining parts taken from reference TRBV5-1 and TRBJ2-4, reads KAGVTQTPRYLIKTRGQQVTLSCSPISGHRSVSWYQQTPGQGLQFLFEYFSETQRNKGNFPGRFSGRQFSNSRSEMNVSTLELGDSALYLCASSLVSQGNIQYFGAGTRLSVL.

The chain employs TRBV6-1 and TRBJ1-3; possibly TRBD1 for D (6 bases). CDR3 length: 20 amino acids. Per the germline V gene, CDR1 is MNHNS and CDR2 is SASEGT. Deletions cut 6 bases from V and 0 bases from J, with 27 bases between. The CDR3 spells CASSPLIGSLRGPSGNTIYF. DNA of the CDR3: TGTGCCAGCAGCCCCCTTATAGGGTCCCTCAGGGGCCCCTCTGGAAACACCATATATTTT.

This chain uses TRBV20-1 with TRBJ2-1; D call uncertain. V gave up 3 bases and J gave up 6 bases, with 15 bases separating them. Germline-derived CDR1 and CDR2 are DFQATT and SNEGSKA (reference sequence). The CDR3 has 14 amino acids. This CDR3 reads CSARSHSLANEQFF. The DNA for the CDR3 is TGCAGTGCTAGGTCCCACTCCTTAGCCAATGAGCAGTTCTTC.

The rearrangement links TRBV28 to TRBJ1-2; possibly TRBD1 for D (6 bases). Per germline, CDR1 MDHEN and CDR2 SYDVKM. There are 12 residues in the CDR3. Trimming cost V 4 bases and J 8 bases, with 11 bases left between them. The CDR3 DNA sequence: TGTGCCAGCAGTTCCGGGACATTCGGCTACACCTTC. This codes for CASSSGTFGYTF.

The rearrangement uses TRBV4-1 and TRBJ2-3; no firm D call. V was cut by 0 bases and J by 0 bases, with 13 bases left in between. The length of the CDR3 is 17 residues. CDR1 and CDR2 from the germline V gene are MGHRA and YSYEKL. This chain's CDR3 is CASSQEDQKLSTDTQYF. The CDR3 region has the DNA TGCGCCAGCAGCCAAGAGGACCAAAAACTAAGCACAGATACGCAGTATTTT.

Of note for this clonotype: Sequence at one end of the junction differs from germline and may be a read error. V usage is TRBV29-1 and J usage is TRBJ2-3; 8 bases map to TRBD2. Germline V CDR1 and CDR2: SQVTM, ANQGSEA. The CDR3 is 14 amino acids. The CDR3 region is CSVVQLADTGTQYF. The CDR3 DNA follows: TGCAGCGTTGTCCAACTAGCGGACACAGGTACGCAGTATTTT.

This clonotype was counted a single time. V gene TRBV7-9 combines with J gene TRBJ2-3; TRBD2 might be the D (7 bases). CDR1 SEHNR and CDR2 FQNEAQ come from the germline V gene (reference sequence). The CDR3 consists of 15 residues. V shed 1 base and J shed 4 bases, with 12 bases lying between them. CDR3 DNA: TGTGCCAGCAGCTTAGGCGGGGGCCTTCCAGATACGCAGTATTTT. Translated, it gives CASSLGGGLPDTQYF.

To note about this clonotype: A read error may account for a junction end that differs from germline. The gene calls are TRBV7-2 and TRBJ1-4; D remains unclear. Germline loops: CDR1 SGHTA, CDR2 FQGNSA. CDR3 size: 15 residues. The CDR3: CASTLNFATNEKLFF. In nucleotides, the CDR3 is TGTGCCAGCACCTTAAATTTTGCAACTAATGAAAAACTGTTTTTT.

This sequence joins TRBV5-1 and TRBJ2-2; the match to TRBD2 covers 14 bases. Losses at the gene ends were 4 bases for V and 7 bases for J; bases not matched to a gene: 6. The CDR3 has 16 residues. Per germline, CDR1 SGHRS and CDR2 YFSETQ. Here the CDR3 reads CASSPGLAGVNGELFF. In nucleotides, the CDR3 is TGCGCCAGCAGCCCGGGACTAGCGGGAGTTAACGGGGAGCTGTTTTTT.

CDR3 amino acids: CASIRGNLDRGRETQYF. The CDR3 DNA sequence: TGTGCCAGCATTCGAGGGAATCTCGACAGGGGTAGAGAGACCCAGTACTTC. The V call is TRBV12-3 or TRBV12-4, the J call TRBJ2-4, with 8 bases lining up with TRBD1. Near its end, the DNA agrees better with TRBJ2-5, so the J call may be wrong. This CDR3 comprises 17 residues.

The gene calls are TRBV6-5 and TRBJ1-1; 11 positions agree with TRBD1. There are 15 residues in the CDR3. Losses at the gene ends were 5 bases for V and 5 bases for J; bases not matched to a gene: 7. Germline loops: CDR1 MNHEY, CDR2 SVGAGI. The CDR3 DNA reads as TGTGCCAGCAGTCAAGGACAGGGGGCGCAGACTGAAGCTTTCTTT. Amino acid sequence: CASSQGQGAQTEAFF.

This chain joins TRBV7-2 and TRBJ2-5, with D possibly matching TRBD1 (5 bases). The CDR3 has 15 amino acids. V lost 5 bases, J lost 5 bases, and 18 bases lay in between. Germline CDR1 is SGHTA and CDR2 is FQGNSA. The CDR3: CASSPPGGARETQYF. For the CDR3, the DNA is TGTGCCAGCAGCCCACCAGGTGGGGCTCGGGAGACCCAGTACTTC. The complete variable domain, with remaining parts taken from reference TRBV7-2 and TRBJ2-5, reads GAGVSQSPSNKVTEKGKDVELRCDPISGHTALYWYRQSLGQGLEFLIYFQGNSAPDKSGLPSDRFSAERTGGSVSTLTIQRTQQEDSAVYLCASSPPGGARETQYFGPGTRLLVL.

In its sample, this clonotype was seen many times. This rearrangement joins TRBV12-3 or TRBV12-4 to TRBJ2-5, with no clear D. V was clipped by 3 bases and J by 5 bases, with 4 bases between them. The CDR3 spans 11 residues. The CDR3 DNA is TGTGCCAGCAGTTTCTACGAGACCCAGTACTTC. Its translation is CASSFYETQYF.

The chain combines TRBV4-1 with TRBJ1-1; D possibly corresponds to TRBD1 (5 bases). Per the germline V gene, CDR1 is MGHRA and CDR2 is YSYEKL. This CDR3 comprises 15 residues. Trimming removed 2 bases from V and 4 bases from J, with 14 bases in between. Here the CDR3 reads CASSQQGSLLTEAFF. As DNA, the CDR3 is TGCGCCAGCAGCCAACAGGGAAGTTTGCTCACTGAAGCTTTCTTT.

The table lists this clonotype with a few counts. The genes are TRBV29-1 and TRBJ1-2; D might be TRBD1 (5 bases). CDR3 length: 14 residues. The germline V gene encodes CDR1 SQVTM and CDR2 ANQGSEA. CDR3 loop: CIVVRDWGPYGYTF. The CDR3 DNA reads TGCATCGTCGTACGGGACTGGGGTCCCTATGGCTACACCTTC.

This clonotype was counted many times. The CDR3 loop is CASSQENGGAIRGEQFF. CDR3 nucleotides: TGTGCCAGCAGCCAAGAAAACGGGGGGGCCATTCGTGGTGAGCAGTTCTTC. The chain links TRBV4-2 to TRBJ2-1; 8 bases map to TRBD2. CDR1 is LGHNA, CDR2 YNFKEQ, per germline. The CDR3 is 17 amino acids. V lost 0 bases and J lost 9; bases outside the gene matches: 13.

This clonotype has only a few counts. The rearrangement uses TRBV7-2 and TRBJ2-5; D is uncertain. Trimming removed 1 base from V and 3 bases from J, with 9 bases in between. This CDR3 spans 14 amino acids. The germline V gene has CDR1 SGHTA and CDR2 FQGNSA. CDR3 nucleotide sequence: TGTGCCAGCAGCTTAGGGTGGCGGAAAGAGACCCAGTACTTC. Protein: CASSLGWRKETQYF.

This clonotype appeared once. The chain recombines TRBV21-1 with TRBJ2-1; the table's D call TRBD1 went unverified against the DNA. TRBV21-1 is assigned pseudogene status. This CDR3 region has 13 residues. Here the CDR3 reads CASSTGERNEQFF. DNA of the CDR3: TGTGCCAGCAGCACAGGGGAAAGGAATGAGCAGTTCTTC.

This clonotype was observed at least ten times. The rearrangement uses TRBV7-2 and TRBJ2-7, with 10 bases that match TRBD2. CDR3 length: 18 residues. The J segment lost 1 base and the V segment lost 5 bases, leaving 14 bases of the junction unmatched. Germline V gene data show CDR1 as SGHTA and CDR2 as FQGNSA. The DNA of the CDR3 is TGTGCCAGCAGCCTCCGCGGTCTAGCGGGGGTCGTTTCCTACGAGCAGTACTTC. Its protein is CASSLRGLAGVVSYEQYF.

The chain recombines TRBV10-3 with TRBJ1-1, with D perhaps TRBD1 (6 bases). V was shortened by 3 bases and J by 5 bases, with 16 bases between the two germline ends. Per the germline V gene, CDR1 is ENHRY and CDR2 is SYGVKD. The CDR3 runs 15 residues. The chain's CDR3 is CAISDEGFQGTEAFF. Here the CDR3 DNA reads TGTGCCATCAGTGATGAGGGGTTCCAGGGGACTGAAGCTTTCTTT.

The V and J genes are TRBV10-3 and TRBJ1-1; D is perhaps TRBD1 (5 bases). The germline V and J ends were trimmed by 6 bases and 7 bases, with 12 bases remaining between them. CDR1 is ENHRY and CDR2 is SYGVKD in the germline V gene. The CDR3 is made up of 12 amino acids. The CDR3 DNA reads TGTGCCATCAGCCGAGGGGCCAATGAAGCTTTCTTT. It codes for CAISRGANEAFF.

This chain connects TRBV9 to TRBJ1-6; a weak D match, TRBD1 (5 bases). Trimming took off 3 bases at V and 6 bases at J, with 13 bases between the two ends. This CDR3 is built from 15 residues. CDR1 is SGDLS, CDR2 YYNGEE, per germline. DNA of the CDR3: TGTGCCAGCAGCGGTGGGGGGGGTCGTAATTCACCCCTCCACTTT. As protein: CASSGGGGRNSPLHF.

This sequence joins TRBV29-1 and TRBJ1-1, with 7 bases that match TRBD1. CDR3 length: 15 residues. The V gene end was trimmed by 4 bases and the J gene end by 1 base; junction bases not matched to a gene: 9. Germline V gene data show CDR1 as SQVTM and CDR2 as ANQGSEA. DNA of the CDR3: TGCAGCGTTGGTGGCAGGGGGGGGAGGAACACTGAAGCTTTCTTT. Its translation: CSVGGRGGRNTEAFF.

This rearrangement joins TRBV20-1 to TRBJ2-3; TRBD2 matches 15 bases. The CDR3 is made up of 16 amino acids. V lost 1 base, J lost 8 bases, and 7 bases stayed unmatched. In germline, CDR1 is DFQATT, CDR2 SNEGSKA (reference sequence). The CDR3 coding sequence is TGCAGTGCTAGAGTTTACGGACTAGCGGGGGGGAGTACGCAGTATTTT. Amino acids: CSARVYGLAGGSTQYF.

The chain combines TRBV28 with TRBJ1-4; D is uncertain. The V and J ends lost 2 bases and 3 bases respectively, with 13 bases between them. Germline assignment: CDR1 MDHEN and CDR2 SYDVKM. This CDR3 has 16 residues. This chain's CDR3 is CASSLTFGRPNEKLFF. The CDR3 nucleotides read TGTGCCAGCAGTTTAACCTTCGGGCGACCTAATGAAAAACTGTTTTTT. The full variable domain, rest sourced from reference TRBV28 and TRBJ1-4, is DVKVTQSSRYLVKRTGEKVFLECVQDMDHENMFWYRQDPGLGLRLIYFSYDVKMKEKGDIPEGYSVSREKKERFSLILESASTNQTSMYLCASSLTFGRPNEKLFFGSGTQLSVL.

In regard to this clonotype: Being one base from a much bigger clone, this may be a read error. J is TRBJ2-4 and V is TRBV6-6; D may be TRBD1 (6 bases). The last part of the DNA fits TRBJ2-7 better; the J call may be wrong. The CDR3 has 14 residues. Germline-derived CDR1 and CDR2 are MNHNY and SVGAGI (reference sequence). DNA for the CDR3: TGTGCCAGCAGAGACAGGACAGTGTCATACGAGCAGTACTTC. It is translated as CASRDRTVSYEQYF.